A single sample is the source of the 15 T cell receptor beta chains below, sequenced in a study of blood T cell repertoires in COVID-19. Using immunoSEQ multiplex PCR, the repertoire was profiled, and TCRdb retains in-frame clones only, with some absent. The data hold some 240,000 clones, with 75% to 85% observed a single time. Input material: peripheral blood. The receptors were sampled from a man between 45 and 60 years old with active or convalescent COVID-19.

This chain uses TRBV6-5 with TRBJ1-5, with D unclear. The CDR3 totals 11 residues. The germline gives CDR1 MNHEY, CDR2 SVGAGI. The ends were cut back, 8 bases at V and 7 bases at J, with 9 bases in the middle. CDR3: CASGLRQPQHF. The CDR3 bases are TGTGCCAGCGGCCTGAGGCAGCCCCAGCATTTT.

The chain combines TRBV7-9 with TRBJ1-1; D may be TRBD1 (5 bases). The germline V gene encodes CDR1 SEHNR and CDR2 FQNEAQ (reference sequence). The CDR3 runs to 14 residues. Trimming removed 5 bases at V and 1 base at J, with 11 bases between. As DNA, the CDR3 is TGTGCCAGCAGCCGAGACAGTCGGAACACTGAAGCTTTCTTT. This translates into CASSRDSRNTEAFF.

The chain is built from TRBV10-2 and TRBJ2-3; perhaps TRBD2 as D (5 bases). The CDR3 sequence is 13 residues long. Germline loops: CDR1 WSHSY, CDR2 SAAADI. Trimming took 8 bases from V and 2 from J, leaving 11 bases between them. CDR3 in amino acids: CASRGQTTDTQYF. DNA of the CDR3: TGCGCCAGCCGCGGGCAGACCACAGATACGCAGTATTTT.

J is TRBJ2-1 and V is TRBV5-1, with D tentatively TRBD2 (5 bases). The CDR3 is made up of 15 amino acids. Germline CDR1 and CDR2: SGHRS and YFSETQ. V dropped 6 bases and J dropped 1 base, with 14 bases sitting between them. The CDR3 loop reads CASTVATGSYNEQFF. In DNA, the CDR3 is TGCGCCAGCACCGTAGCGACGGGGTCCTACAATGAGCAGTTCTTC.

CDR3 sequence: CASSSGLPRYEQYV. CDR3 coding DNA: TGTGCCAGCAGCTCGGGACTACCGAGATACGAGCAGTACGTC. V usage is TRBV11-2 and J usage is TRBJ2-7, with 7 bases that match TRBD2. Germline CDR1 is SGHAT and CDR2 is FQNNGV. The length of the CDR3 is 14 residues. Trimming at V came to 4 bases and at J to 4 bases, leaving 7 bases not matched to a gene.

The V call is TRBV24-1, the J call TRBJ1-1; D remains ambiguous. V lost 3 bases and J lost 1, with 11 bases in between. From germline, CDR1 is KGHDR and CDR2 SFDVKD. The CDR3 extends over 15 amino acids. CDR3 residues: CATSDTRRGNTEAFF. The CDR3 DNA follows: TGTGCCACCAGTGATACGAGACGGGGGAACACTGAAGCTTTCTTT.

This chain uses TRBV28 with TRBJ2-3; 7 bases match TRBD2. Germline trimming cut 6 bases from V and 0 bases from J; bases unmatched to any gene: 15. Germline assignment: CDR1 MDHEN and CDR2 SYDVKM. The CDR3 length is 18 residues. Here the CDR3 DNA reads TGTGCCAGCAGCTACCAATTCCCTAGCGGATACAGCACAGATACGCAGTATTTT. It is translated as CASSYQFPSGYSTDTQYF.

The V call is TRBV2, the J call TRBJ1-5; a weak D match, TRBD1 (6 bases). V lost 5 bases and J lost 5, with 13 bases in between. There are 14 residues in the CDR3. Germline V gene data show CDR1 as SNHLY and CDR2 as FYNNEI. The CDR3 region is CASSPQGLDQPQHF. DNA of the CDR3: TGTGCCAGCAGTCCCCAGGGGCTCGATCAGCCCCAGCATTTT.

The rearrangement links TRBV19 to TRBJ1-2; D perhaps matches TRBD1 (5 bases). CDR1 and CDR2 (germline): LNHDA, SQIVND (reference sequence). This CDR3 contains 13 residues. V lost 6 bases and J lost 5, with 13 bases in between. The CDR3 bases are TGTGCCAGTAGACGCAGCGGGGCGTATGGCTACACCTTC. It is translated as CASRRSGAYGYTF.

The chain uses TRBV19 and TRBJ1-5, with D possibly matching TRBD1 (6 bases). V gave up 10 bases and J gave up 2 bases, with 21 bases separating them. The CDR3 has 16 amino acids. CDR1 is LNHDA and CDR2 is SQIVND in the germline V gene (reference sequence). CDR3 DNA: TGTGCCACTTCCGAGGGCAGGGGCTGGGGCAATCAGCCCCAGCATTTT. Its translation: CATSEGRGWGNQPQHF.

The chain recombines TRBV19 with TRBJ1-5; D possibly corresponds to TRBD1 (5 bases). The germline V gene encodes CDR1 LNHDA and CDR2 SQIVND (reference sequence). Trimming shortened V by 5 bases and J by 0 bases, and 11 bases separated the two germline ends. This CDR3 spans 15 amino acids. CDR3 loop: CASSDTGYSNQPQHF. As DNA, the CDR3 is TGTGCCAGTAGTGATACAGGATATAGCAATCAGCCCCAGCATTTT.

This clone turned up a few times. The V call is TRBV29-1, the J call TRBJ2-1; D is perhaps TRBD1 (5 bases). V lost 6 bases and J 0 bases, leaving 9 bases between the germline ends. The CDR3 covers 13 residues. Germline V gene data show CDR1 as SQVTM and CDR2 as ANQGSEA. CDR3 amino acids: CSVRQSSYNEQFF. The CDR3 region has the DNA TGCAGCGTAAGACAGAGCTCCTACAATGAGCAGTTCTTC.

The chain has TRBV10-2 and TRBJ1-3; possible D gene TRBD1, 6 bases. Germline V CDR1 and CDR2: WSHSY, SAAADI. V lost 3 bases to trimming and J lost 4 bases, with 10 bases between them. The CDR3 sequence is 14 residues long. The CDR3 region has the DNA TGCGCCAGCAGTGATTACAGGGTGGGAAACACCATATATTTT. Protein: CASSDYRVGNTIYF.

J is TRBJ2-5 and V is TRBV11-2, with 9 nucleotides matching TRBD1. Germline assignment: CDR1 SGHAT and CDR2 FQNNGV. CDR3 size: 15 residues. J was trimmed by 5 bases and V by 5 bases; bases with no gene match: 9. This chain's CDR3 is CASSAMGQGGETQYF. The CDR3 DNA reads as TGTGCCAGCAGCGCAATGGGACAGGGTGGGGAGACCCAGTACTTC.

The V and J genes are TRBV28 and TRBJ2-4; 10 positions agree with TRBD2. V was pared by 4 bases and J by 6 bases, with 21 bases of the junction left unmatched. Germline V gene sequence: CDR1 MDHEN, CDR2 SYDVKM. CDR3 length: 20 amino acids. The CDR3 bases are TGTGCCAGCAGTTCCCCCGGGAAAGCGGGAGGGCCCCAGGGGAGAAACATTCAGTACTTC. Translating gives CASSSPGKAGGPQGRNIQYF.